This T cell receptor (beta chain) appears in the sequencing data of a study of beta chain features in type 1 diabetes (dated by TCRdb to 2017 to 2018). About the investigation overall: Patients and healthy donors did not differ in mean age, gender distribution, total cell number or subset yield. In the study, recently diagnosed type 1 diabetes patients and matched healthy donors were compared on the TCRB repertoires of their sorted circulating CD4+ T cell subsets. Across all samples, 90 million to 130 million sorted cells were examined, and cell number per subset correlated strongly with RNA yield. Naive and central memory subsets were obtained from all 30 or so donors, but regulatory and stem cell-like memory subsets were isolated from only 8 patients and about eight healthy donors. Beyond this particular receptor, the publication reports: Sequencing cDNA rather than genomic DNA could over-represent highly expressing activated cells, although activation and CD3 levels did not differ between groups. At VDJ recombination sites, type 1 diabetes patients had fewer insertions and more deleted nucleotides, which implies abnormalities in thymic rearrangement. Because the HLA sub-analyses included only small numbers of individuals, any influence of HLA type on TCRB rearrangement was left unresolved. Shorter templates might have been favored by PCR, but patient and control samples were amplified and corrected together, so both groups would have been affected equally by any skew. A moderate but significant shortening of TCRB CDR3 length was observed in type 1 diabetes patients in all four CD4+ subsets. Naive, central memory and regulatory TCRB repertoires appeared more similar among patients than among healthy donors.

The entire isolated RNA was reverse transcribed using the High Capacity cDNA Reverse Transcription Kit, and thus expressed TCRB transcripts were sequenced. Deep immunoSEQ sequencing was applied to naive, central memory and regulatory T cell samples, giving an average of roughly 3.5 million total reads per sample. Sorted cells were lysed in RLT buffer and RNA was extracted with DNase-treated RNeasy Micro or Mini kits, depending on cell number. Each cell subset was processed on its own to prevent cross-contamination, while patient and healthy donor samples were processed together. The immunoSEQ multiplex PCR was used to amplify TCRB sequences from cDNA, generating 87-bp fragments that spanned the CDR3 region. The amplicons were sequenced using the Illumina HiSeq platform. Processing in the source paper ran as follows. Synthetic template baselines were used to correct PCR bias computationally, reads within Hamming distance 2 were collapsed, and singletons that could not be merged were discarded. Reads were aligned to IMGT to assign V, D and J genes, CDR3 length, and insertions or deletions at six rearrangement sites. Clonotype counts were normalized to sorted cell number within each subset before computing true diversity and Gini coefficients with the tcR R package. The overlap coefficient, calculated on TCRB nucleotide sequences, was used to quantify repertoire sharing. Out-of-frame TCRB sequences from naive cells were analyzed to stand in for the pre-selection repertoire. Sourced from immuneACCESS, this table was stored by TCRdb with only in-frame sequences that have V and J called. A share of the clones is absent; for the studies checked, an unresolved V gene accounts for under half, and the remainder has no known explanation. That table gives V, J and clone size, and the DNA gave D and trimming. Here the sample has 350,000 to 400,000 clones; about 15% occur a single time. Of the sample, 0.019% falls within the top ten clones.

Each donor gave one peripheral blood draw, averaging roughly 120 mL, which was collected into heparinised tubes. A BD FACSAria II and a panel including CD45RO, CCR7, CD25, CD127, CD95 and CD27 were used to sort naive, central memory, regulatory and stem cell-like memory CD4+ T cells. Every sorted population had a purity above 98%. Right away, PBMCs were isolated by Lymphoprep density gradient centrifugation and were stained directly, with no culture step. To minimize batch effects, samples were stained and sorted in pairs, one healthy donor with one patient per experiment. V is pruned by 5 bases and J by 1 base, leaving 5 bases of the junction without a gene match. CDR1 and CDR2 are read off the germline V gene as MDHEN and SYDVKM. Counted from cysteine to phenylalanine, this CDR3 has 15 amino acids. CDR3 DNA is the only sequence kept; it has 45 bases, read in frame from the first base. With regard to this clone: Its antigen is still unknown. Base-call qualities are not available, and no considerably larger clone is one nucleotide away.

The V gene is TRBV28 and the J gene is TRBJ2-7; the junction holds 10 bases that match TRBD2. The receptor was isolated from a young woman in good health. The specimen was naive CD4+ T cells from blood. Interpreted using the paper, the cell subset or site label stands for: true naive CD4+ T cells. The CDR3 has the sequence CASSGPGLASYEQYF. Read as DNA, the sequence is TGTGCCAGCAGTGGGCCGGGACTAGCGTCCTACGAGCAGTACTTC.